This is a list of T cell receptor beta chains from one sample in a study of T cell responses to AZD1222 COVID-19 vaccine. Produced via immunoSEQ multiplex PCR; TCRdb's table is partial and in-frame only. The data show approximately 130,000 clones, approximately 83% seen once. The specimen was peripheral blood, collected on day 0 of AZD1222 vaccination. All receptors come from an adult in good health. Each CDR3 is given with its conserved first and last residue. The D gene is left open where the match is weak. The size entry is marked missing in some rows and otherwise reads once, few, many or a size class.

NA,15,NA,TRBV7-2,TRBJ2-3,CASSLQGGLGDTQYF,TGTGCCAGCAGCTTGCAGGGGGGATTGGGAGATACGCAGTATTTT
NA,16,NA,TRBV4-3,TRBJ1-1,CASSQDWVKTNTEAFF,TGCGCCAGCAGCCAAGATTGGGTTAAGACGAACACTGAAGCTTTCTTT
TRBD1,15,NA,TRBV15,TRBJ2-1,CATSRGGGLNNEQFF,TGTGCCACCAGCAGAGGAGGGGGCCTAAACAATGAGCAGTTCTTC
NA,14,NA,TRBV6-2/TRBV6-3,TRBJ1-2,CASSWVGKAQGYTF,TGTGCCAGCAGTTGGGTCGGGAAGGCGCAAGGCTACACCTTC
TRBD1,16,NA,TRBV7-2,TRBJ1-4,CASSRTTGFTGGGLFF,TGTGCCAGCAGTCGAACTACCGGATTTACAGGGGGTGGACTGTTTTTT
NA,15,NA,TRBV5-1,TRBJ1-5,CASSLGPDDNQPQHF,TGCGCCAGCAGCTTGGGGCCAGACGATAATCAGCCCCAGCATTTT
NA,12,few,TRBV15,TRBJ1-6,CATNRDDSPLHF,TGTGCCACCAACAGGGACGATTCACCCCTCCACTTT
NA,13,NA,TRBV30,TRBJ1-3,CAWSVPPGNTIYF,TGTGCCTGGAGTGTACCACCTGGAAACACCATATATTTT
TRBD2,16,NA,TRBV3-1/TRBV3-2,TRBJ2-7,CASSQPFLAGANEQYF,TGTGCCAGCAGCCAACCCTTTCTAGCGGGGGCTAACGAGCAGTACTTC
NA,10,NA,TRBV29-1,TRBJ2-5,CTTGRETQYF,TGCACCACCGGGAGAGAGACCCAGTACTTC
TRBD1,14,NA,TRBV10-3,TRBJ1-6,CAIRNRGTGSPLHF,TGTGCCATCAGGAACAGGGGAACTGGATCACCCCTCCACTTT
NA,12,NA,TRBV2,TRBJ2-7,CASRTETYEQYF,TGTGCCAGCAGAACGGAGACCTACGAGCAGTACTTC
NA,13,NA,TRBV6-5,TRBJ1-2,CASSYGADYGYTF,TGTGCCAGCAGTTACGGAGCAGACTATGGCTACACCTTC
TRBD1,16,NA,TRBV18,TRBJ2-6,CASSSGTGSGANVLTF,TGTGCCAGCTCATCCGGGACAGGGAGCGGGGCCAACGTCCTGACTTTC
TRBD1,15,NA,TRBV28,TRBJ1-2,CASITASRGKGGYTF,TGTGCCAGCATTACTGCGAGCAGGGGGAAGGGTGGCTACACCTTC
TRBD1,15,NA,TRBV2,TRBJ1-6,CASSARQGSDSPLHF,TGTGCCAGCAGTGCCAGACAGGGGTCCGATTCACCCCTCCACTTT
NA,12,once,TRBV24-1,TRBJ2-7,CATSGAGLKQYF,TGTGCCACCAGTGGAGCAGGGTTGAAGCAGTACTTC
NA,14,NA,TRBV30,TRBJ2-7,CAWSGDPGSYEQYF,TGTGCCTGGAGTGGAGATCCCGGGAGCTACGAGCAGTACTTC
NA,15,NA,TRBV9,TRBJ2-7,CASSPNPTLTYEQYF,TGTGCCAGCAGCCCAAACCCCACCTTAACCTACGAGCAGTACTTC
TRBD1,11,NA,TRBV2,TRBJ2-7,CASRGPSEQYF,TGTGCCAGTAGGGGGCCTAGTGAGCAGTACTTC
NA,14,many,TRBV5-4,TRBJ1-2,CASSLEWGPYGYTF,TGTGCCAGCAGCTTGGAATGGGGGCCCTATGGCTACACCTTC
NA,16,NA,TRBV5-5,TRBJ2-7,CASSLGPTGFSYEQYF,TGTGCCAGCAGCTTGGGACCCACGGGCTTCTCCTACGAGCAGTACTTC
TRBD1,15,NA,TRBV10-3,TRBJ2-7,CAISGTGGRSYEQYF,TGTGCCATCAGTGGGACAGGGGGTCGTTCCTACGAGCAGTACTTC
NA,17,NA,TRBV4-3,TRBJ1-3,CASSVTWGRSSGNTIYF,TGCGCCAGCAGCGTAACCTGGGGGAGGAGCTCTGGAAACACCATATATTTT
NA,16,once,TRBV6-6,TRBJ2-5,CASSFTLGGLKETQYF,TGTGCCAGCAGTTTCACCCTAGGAGGCCTAAAAGAGACCCAGTACTTC
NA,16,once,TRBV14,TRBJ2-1,CASSQDLRSSYNEQFF,TGTGCCAGCAGCCAAGATTTGCGGAGCTCCTACAATGAGCAGTTCTTC
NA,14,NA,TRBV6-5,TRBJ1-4,CASSQTGTVEKLFF,TGTGCCAGCAGTCAAACCGGGACGGTCGAAAAACTGTTTTTT
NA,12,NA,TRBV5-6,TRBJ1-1,CASSGGGIEAFF,TGTGCCAGCAGCGGAGGGGGAATTGAAGCTTTCTTT
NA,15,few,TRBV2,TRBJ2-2,CASSEDGTNTGELFF,TGTGCCAGCAGTGAAGACGGAACGAACACCGGGGAGCTGTTTTTT
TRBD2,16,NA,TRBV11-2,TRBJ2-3,CASSLLSGRATDTQYF,TGTGCCAGCAGCTTATTAAGCGGGAGGGCCACAGATACGCAGTATTTT
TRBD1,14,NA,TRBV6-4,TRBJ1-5,CASSPGTGNQPQHF,TGTGCCAGCAGCCCCGGGACAGGCAATCAGCCCCAGCATTTT
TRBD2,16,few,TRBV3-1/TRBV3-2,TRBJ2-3,CASSRGGLAGGNTQYF,TGTGCCAGCAGCCGCGGAGGACTAGCGGGGGGGAATACGCAGTATTTT
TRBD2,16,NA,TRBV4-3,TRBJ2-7,CASSSQQGLAVYEQYF,TGCGCCAGCAGCTCCCAGCAAGGACTAGCGGTCTACGAGCAGTACTTC
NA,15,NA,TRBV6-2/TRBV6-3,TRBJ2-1,CASSYLARDGNEQFF,TGTGCCAGCAGTTACCTGGCAAGGGACGGTAATGAGCAGTTCTTC
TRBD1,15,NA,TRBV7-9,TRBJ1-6,CASSLTGAGNSPLHF,TGTGCCAGCAGCTTAACAGGGGCTGGTAATTCACCCCTCCACTTT